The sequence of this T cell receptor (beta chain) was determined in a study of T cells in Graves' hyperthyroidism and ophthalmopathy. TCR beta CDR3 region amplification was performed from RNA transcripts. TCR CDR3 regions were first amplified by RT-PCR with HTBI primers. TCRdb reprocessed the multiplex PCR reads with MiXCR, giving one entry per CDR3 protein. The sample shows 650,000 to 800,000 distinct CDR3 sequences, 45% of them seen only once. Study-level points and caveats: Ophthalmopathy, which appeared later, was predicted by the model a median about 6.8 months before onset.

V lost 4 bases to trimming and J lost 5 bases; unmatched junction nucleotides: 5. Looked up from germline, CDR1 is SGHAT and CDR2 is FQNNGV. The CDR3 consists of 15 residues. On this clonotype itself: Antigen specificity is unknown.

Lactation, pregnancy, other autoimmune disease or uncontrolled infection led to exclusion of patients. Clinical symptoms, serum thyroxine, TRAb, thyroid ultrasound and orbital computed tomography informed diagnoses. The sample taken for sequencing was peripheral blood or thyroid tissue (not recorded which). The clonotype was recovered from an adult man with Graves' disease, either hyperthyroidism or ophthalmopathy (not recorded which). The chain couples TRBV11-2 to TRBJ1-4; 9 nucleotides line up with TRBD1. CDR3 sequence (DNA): TGTGCCAGCAGCTCCCGGGACAGGGCCAATGAAAAACTGTTTTTT. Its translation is CASSSRDRANEKLFF.